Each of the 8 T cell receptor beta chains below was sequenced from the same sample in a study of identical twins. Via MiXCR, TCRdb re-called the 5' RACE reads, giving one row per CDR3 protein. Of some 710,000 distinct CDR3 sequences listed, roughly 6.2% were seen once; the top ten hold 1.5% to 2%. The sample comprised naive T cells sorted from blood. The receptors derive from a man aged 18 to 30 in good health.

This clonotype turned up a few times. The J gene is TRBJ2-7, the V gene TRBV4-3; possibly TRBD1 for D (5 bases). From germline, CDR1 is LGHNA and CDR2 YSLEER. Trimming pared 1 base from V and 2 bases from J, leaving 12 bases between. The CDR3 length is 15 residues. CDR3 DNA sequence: TGCGCCAGCAGCCAAGTTGGGGCGGCAGCCTACGAGCAGTACTTC. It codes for CASSQVGAAAYEQYF.

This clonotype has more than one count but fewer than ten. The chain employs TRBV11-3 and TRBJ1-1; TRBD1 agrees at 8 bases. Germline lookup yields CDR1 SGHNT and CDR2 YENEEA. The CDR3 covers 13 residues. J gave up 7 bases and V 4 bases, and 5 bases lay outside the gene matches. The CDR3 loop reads CASSSGQGREAFF. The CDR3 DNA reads TGTGCCAGCAGCTCTGGACAGGGCCGTGAAGCTTTCTTT.

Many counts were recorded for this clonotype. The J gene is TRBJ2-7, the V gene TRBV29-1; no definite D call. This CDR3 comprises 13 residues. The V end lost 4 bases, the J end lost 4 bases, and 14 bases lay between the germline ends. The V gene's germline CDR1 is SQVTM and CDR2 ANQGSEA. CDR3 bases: TGCAGCGTTGTATCCCAGGTTGGGTACGAGCAGTACTTC. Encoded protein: CSVVSQVGYEQYF.

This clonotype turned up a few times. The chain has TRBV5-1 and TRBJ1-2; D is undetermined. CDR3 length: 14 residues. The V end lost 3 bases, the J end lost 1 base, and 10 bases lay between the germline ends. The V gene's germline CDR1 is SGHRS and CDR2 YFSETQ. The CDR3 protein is CASSWRSVNYGYTF. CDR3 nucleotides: TGCGCCAGCAGCTGGAGGTCAGTTAACTATGGCTACACCTTC.

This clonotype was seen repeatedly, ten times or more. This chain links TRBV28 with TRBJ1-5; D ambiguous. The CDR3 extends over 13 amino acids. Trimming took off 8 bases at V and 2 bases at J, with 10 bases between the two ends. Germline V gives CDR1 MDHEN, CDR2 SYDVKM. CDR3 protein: CASGNMGNQPQHF. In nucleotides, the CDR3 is TGTGCCAGCGGAAACATGGGCAATCAGCCCCAGCATTTT.

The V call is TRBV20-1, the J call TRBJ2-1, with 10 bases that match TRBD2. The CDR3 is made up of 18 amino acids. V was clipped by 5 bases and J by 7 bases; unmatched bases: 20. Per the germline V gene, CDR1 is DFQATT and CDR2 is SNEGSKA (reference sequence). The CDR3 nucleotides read TGCAGTGCTGGAACCCGCCAGCGGGAGGGCCTGTTTTCGAATGAGCAGTTCTTC. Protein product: CSAGTRQREGLFSNEQFF.

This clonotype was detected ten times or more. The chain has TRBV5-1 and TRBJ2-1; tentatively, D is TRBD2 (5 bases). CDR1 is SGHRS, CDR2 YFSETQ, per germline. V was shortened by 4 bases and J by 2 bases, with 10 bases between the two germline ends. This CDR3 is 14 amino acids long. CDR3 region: CASSIPGTYNEQFF. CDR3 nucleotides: TGCGCCAGCAGCATCCCGGGGACCTACAATGAGCAGTTCTTC.

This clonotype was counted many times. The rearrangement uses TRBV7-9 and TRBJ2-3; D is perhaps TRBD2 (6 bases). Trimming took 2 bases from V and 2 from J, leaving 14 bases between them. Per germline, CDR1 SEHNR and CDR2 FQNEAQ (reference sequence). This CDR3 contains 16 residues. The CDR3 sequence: CASSLRREALTDTQYF. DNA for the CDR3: TGTGCCAGCAGCTTAAGGAGGGAGGCACTCACAGATACGCAGTATTTT.